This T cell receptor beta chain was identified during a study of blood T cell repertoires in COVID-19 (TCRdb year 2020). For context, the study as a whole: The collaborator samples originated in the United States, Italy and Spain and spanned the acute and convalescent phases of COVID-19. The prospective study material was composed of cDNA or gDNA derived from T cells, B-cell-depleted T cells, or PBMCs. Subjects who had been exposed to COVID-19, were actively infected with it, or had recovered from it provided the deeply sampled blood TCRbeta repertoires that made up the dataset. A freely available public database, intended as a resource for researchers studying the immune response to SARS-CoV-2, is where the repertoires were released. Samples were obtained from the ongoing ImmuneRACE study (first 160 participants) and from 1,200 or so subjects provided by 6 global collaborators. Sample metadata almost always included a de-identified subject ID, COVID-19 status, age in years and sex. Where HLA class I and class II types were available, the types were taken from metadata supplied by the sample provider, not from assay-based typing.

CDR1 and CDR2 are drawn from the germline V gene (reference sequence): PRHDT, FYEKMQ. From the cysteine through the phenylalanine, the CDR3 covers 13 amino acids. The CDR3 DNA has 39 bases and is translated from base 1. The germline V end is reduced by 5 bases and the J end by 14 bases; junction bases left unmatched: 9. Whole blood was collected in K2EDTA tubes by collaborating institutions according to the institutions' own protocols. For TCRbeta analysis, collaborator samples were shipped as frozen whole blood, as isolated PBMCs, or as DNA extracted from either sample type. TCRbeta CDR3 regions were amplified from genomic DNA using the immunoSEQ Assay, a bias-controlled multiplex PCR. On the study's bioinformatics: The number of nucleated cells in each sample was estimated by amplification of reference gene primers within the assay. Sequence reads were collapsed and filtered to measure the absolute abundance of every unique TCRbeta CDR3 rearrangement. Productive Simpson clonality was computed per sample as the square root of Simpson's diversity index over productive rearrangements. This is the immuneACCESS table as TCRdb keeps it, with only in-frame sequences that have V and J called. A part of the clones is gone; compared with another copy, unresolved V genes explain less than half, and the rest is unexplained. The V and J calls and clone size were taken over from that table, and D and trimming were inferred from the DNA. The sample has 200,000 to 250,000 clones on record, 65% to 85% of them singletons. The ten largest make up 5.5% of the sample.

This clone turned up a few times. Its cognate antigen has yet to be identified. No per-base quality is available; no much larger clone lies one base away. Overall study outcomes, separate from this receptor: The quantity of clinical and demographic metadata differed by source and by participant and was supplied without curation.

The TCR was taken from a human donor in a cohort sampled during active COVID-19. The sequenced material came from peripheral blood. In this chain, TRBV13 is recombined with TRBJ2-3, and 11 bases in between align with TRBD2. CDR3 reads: CASSLPSSGGRYF. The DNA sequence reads TGTGCCAGCAGCCTCCCTTCTAGCGGGGGGAGGTATTTT.